These 27 T cell receptor beta chains were sequenced from one sample in a study of OX40 agonist ivuxolimab in advanced cancers. Produced via immunoSEQ multiplex PCR; TCRdb's table is partial and in-frame only. The profile covers 50,000 to 65,000 clones, with roughly nine tenths appearing a single time and about 12% taken by the ten largest. This sample comprised CD4+ or CD8+ T cells sorted from blood, obtained in a trial of the OX40 agonist ivuxolimab. These receptors all stem from an adult with an advanced solid tumor such as melanoma, head and neck, liver or kidney cancer.

The chain links TRBV23-1 to TRBJ2-7, with D tentatively TRBD1 (6 bases). TRBV23-1 belongs to the ORF category, with a function that is uncertain. CDR3 length equals 14 residues. The V and J ends lost 4 bases and 2 bases respectively, with 12 bases between them. The CDR3 nucleotides are TGCGCCAGCAGTCTGGATCAGGGGCCCTACGAGCAGTACTTC. It is translated as CASSLDQGPYEQYF.

This sequence joins TRBV19 and TRBJ1-5, with D possibly matching TRBD1 (5 bases). Germline values: CDR1 LNHDA, CDR2 SQIVND (reference sequence). Between the trimmed V and J ends, which lost 3 bases and 6 bases, there was a span of 9 bases. The CDR3 is 13 residues long. The CDR3 DNA reads as TGTGCCAGTAGTATTGGGGGAACTCAGCCCCAGCATTTT. As protein: CASSIGGTQPQHF.

This sequence joins TRBV5-4 and TRBJ1-6; D possibly corresponds to TRBD1 (5 bases). The CDR3 extends over 12 amino acids. Germline CDR1 SGHNT, CDR2 YYREEE (reference sequence). The chain's CDR3 is CAGGSSGSPLHF. For the CDR3, the DNA is TGTGCGGGGGGGAGTTCTGGTTCACCCCTCCACTTT.

The chain combines TRBV28 with TRBJ2-2; D remains unclear. This CDR3 has 13 residues. V was clipped by 1 base and J by 2 bases, with 2 bases between them. Germline assignment: CDR1 MDHEN and CDR2 SYDVKM. For the CDR3, the DNA is TGTGCCAGCAGTTTATTTAACACCGGGGAGCTGTTTTTT. This gives the protein CASSLFNTGELFF.

The chain recombines TRBV19 with TRBJ1-1; unclear D gene. This CDR3 region has 14 residues. CDR1 is LNHDA and CDR2 is SQIVND in the germline V gene (reference sequence). V lost 5 bases to trimming and J lost 0 bases, with 10 bases between them. The CDR3 region is CASSFGRMNTEAFF. For the CDR3, the DNA is TGTGCCAGTAGTTTCGGTCGGATGAACACTGAAGCTTTCTTT.

V is TRBV11-2 and J is TRBJ1-4; D is possibly TRBD1 (5 bases). The V end lost 4 bases, the J end lost 8 bases, and 11 bases lay between the germline ends. From germline, CDR1 is SGHAT and CDR2 FQNNGV. The CDR3 spans 13 residues. CDR3 bases: TGTGCCAGCAGCTCAGGGACCTGGGAAAAACTGTTTTTT. This gives the protein CASSSGTWEKLFF.

The J gene is TRBJ1-5, the V gene TRBV6-1, with a possible D match to TRBD1 (5 bases). Germline lookup yields CDR1 MNHNS and CDR2 SASEGT. This CDR3 has 18 residues. V was cut by 2 bases and J by 3 bases, with 20 bases left in between. Here the CDR3 reads CASSEFPPSRQYNQPQHF. For the CDR3, the DNA is TGTGCCAGCAGTGAATTTCCCCCCTCACGACAGTACAATCAGCCCCAGCATTTT.

J is TRBJ1-1 and V is TRBV19, with TRBD1 matching over 7 bases. Germline CDR1 and CDR2: LNHDA and SQIVND (reference sequence). The ends lost 3 bases at V and 7 bases at J; junction bases unmatched: 5. This CDR3 is 13 amino acids long. CDR3 in amino acids: CASSISGGNEAFF. The CDR3 coding sequence is TGTGCCAGTAGTATTTCAGGGGGGAATGAAGCTTTCTTT.

The chain uses TRBV7-9 and TRBJ1-2; no firm D call. V gave up 8 bases and J gave up 2 bases, with 15 bases separating them. This CDR3 spans 14 amino acids. Germline CDR1 is SEHNR and CDR2 is FQNEAQ (reference sequence). The CDR3 DNA follows: TGTGCCAGCGGCGCGGGGAGCGTGAACTATGGCTACACCTTC. It is translated as CASGAGSVNYGYTF.

V usage is TRBV9 and J usage is TRBJ2-1; D is possibly TRBD1 (6 bases). V lost 4 bases, J lost 8 bases, and 16 bases lay in between. The CDR3 spans 14 residues. Per the germline V gene, CDR1 is SGDLS and CDR2 is YYNGEE. The CDR3: CASSNLRGFDEQFF. The DNA for the CDR3 is TGTGCCAGCAGCAATCTCAGGGGTTTCGATGAGCAGTTCTTC.

The chain uses TRBV7-9 and TRBJ1-1; no clear D. V was trimmed by 7 bases and J by 7 bases, leaving 7 bases between them. Germline V gene lookup returns CDR1 SEHNR and CDR2 FQNEAQ (reference sequence). This CDR3 region has 10 residues. CDR3 loop: CASKAVEAFF. CDR3 coding DNA: TGTGCCAGCAAGGCGGTTGAAGCTTTCTTT.

The chain combines TRBV5-5 with TRBJ1-2; D is unresolved. The germline V and J ends were trimmed by 5 bases and 1 base, with 9 bases remaining between them. Germline V gives CDR1 SGHKS, CDR2 YYEKEE (reference sequence). The CDR3 sequence is 13 residues long. The CDR3 reads CASRTDNNYGYTF. The CDR3 DNA reads TGTGCCAGCAGGACCGACAATAACTATGGCTACACCTTC.

This chain links TRBV27 with TRBJ2-7, with 10 positions matching TRBD1. CDR3 length: 14 amino acids. Trimming at V came to 6 bases and at J to 5 bases, leaving 7 bases not matched to a gene. Looked up from germline, CDR1 is MNHEY and CDR2 is SMNVEV (reference sequence). DNA of the CDR3: TGTGCCAGCAGACCGGGACAGGGGATCAACGAGCAGTACTTC. Protein product: CASRPGQGINEQYF.

This clone occurred a few times. The chain has TRBV30 and TRBJ1-2; the D is unclear. The CDR3 is 13 amino acids. V lost 8 bases to trimming and J lost 7 bases, with 20 bases between them. The germline V gene has CDR1 GTSNPN and CDR2 SVGIG (reference sequence). CDR3 loop: CATIGPWLSGYTF. The CDR3 DNA reads as TGTGCCACAATAGGGCCGTGGCTCTCTGGCTACACCTTC.

The chain has TRBV6-5 and TRBJ1-1; TRBD1 might be the D (5 bases). V was trimmed by 5 bases and J by 2 bases, leaving 12 bases between them. Germline CDR1 MNHEY, CDR2 SVGAGI. The CDR3 sequence is 14 residues long. The CDR3 region is CASSDGGLNTEAFF. The CDR3 DNA sequence: TGTGCCAGCAGTGACGGGGGTCTTAACACTGAAGCTTTCTTT.

This chain links TRBV5-4 with TRBJ2-1; 12 bases fit TRBD2. The CDR3 contains 15 residues. The junction had 3 bases not matched to a gene; V was cut back by 4 bases and J by 4 bases. Germline loops: CDR1 SGHNT, CDR2 YYREEE (reference sequence). CDR3 residues: CASSRTSGEYNEQFF. Written as DNA, the CDR3 is TGTGCCAGCAGCCGGACTAGCGGGGAATACAATGAGCAGTTCTTC.

The rearrangement joins TRBV6-5 to TRBJ2-1; TRBD2 is a possible D gene (6 bases). The CDR3 runs 16 residues. Trimming shortened V by 0 bases and J by 3 bases, and 12 bases separated the two germline ends. Germline V gene data show CDR1 as MNHEY and CDR2 as SVGAGI. In DNA form, the CDR3 reads TGTGCCAGCAGTTACTCGAGTGGGAGGTACTACAATGAGCAGTTCTTC. Encoded protein: CASSYSSGRYYNEQFF.

CDR3 protein: CASSLVPFNEQFF. The DNA for the CDR3 is TGTGCCAGCAGCTTAGTCCCCTTCAATGAGCAGTTCTTC. The chain has TRBV7-9 and TRBJ2-1, with unresolved D. CDR1 and CDR2 (germline): SEHNR, FQNEAQ (reference sequence). V was trimmed by 1 base and J by 6 bases, leaving 7 bases between them. The length of the CDR3 is 13 residues.

The chain recombines TRBV7-3 with TRBJ2-3, with D perhaps matching TRBD2 (5 bases). CDR1 is SGHTA and CDR2 is FQGTGA in the germline V gene. The CDR3 covers 15 residues. V dropped 2 bases and J dropped 2 bases, with 11 bases sitting between them. In DNA form, the CDR3 reads TGTGCCAGCAGCTTATCATGGCTAGCCACAGATACGCAGTATTTT. Its protein is CASSLSWLATDTQYF.

The rearrangement joins TRBV28 to TRBJ2-7, with a possible D match to TRBD1 (6 bases). Germline lookup yields CDR1 MDHEN and CDR2 SYDVKM. V was shortened by 6 bases and J by 3 bases, with 9 bases between the two germline ends. The CDR3 runs 12 residues. The CDR3 coding sequence is TGTGCCAGCAGCTCAGGGGACTACGAGCAGTACTTC. Protein sequence: CASSSGDYEQYF.

V and J are TRBV15 and TRBJ2-3, with D tentatively TRBD2 (7 bases). The CDR3 loop spans 14 amino acids. Trimming stripped 9 bases from V and 2 bases from J, with 15 bases between. Per germline, CDR1 LNHNV and CDR2 YYDKDF (reference sequence). The CDR3 bases are TGTGCCACGGGCGGGGGCTACCTCACAGATACGCAGTATTTT. Protein product: CATGGGYLTDTQYF.

The CDR3 DNA reads as TGTGCCAGCAGTTTATGGGACAGGGTGTCTAACAATGAGCAGTTCTTC. The encoded protein is CASSLWDRVSNNEQFF. The chain is built from TRBV27 and TRBJ2-1; 9 bases are a match to TRBD1. With 1 base clipped from V and 5 bases from J, the junction kept 6 bases outside the gene matches. The length of the CDR3 is 16 residues. Germline CDR1 is MNHEY and CDR2 is SMNVEV (reference sequence).

The chain combines TRBV4-1 with TRBJ1-1; D remains ambiguous. Germline V lookup: CDR1 MGHRA, CDR2 YSYEKL. V was clipped by 0 bases and J by 4 bases, with 9 bases between them. This CDR3 has 14 residues. The CDR3 loop reads CASSQDLESTEAFF. Here the CDR3 DNA reads TGCGCCAGCAGCCAAGATCTCGAGTCCACTGAAGCTTTCTTT.

CDR3 in amino acids: CASSTMGLAGPYNEQFF. The CDR3 DNA reads as TGCGCCAGCAGCACTATGGGACTAGCGGGCCCTTACAATGAGCAGTTCTTC. The genes are TRBV5-1 and TRBJ2-1; 12 bases match TRBD2. Germline V lookup: CDR1 SGHRS, CDR2 YFSETQ. The CDR3 sequence is 17 residues long. V dropped 4 bases and J dropped 4; count of bases not matched to a gene: 9.

The J gene is TRBJ1-2, the V gene TRBV28; 8 nucleotides line up with TRBD1. The J segment lost 4 bases and the V segment lost 0 bases, leaving 1 base of the junction unmatched. Germline CDR1 and CDR2: MDHEN and SYDVKM. The CDR3 runs to 14 residues. The CDR3 DNA is TGTGCCAGCAGTTTATGGGACAGGGCCTATGGCTACACCTTC. Residues: CASSLWDRAYGYTF.

A single count supports this clone. The chain carries TRBV27 and TRBJ1-2; TRBD1 is a possible D gene (5 bases). Germline-derived CDR1 and CDR2 are MNHEY and SMNVEV (reference sequence). The V gene lost 8 bases and the J gene lost 7 bases, with 23 bases spanning the gap. The CDR3 has 15 amino acids. Here the CDR3 reads CASGRQGSIASGYTF. Here the CDR3 DNA reads TGTGCCAGCGGGCGGCAGGGATCAATCGCCTCTGGCTACACCTTC.

V and J are TRBV29-1 and TRBJ1-3; D remains ambiguous. The germline V gene has CDR1 SQVTM and CDR2 ANQGSEA. Trimming removed 3 bases from V and 0 bases from J, with 6 bases in between. CDR3 size: 13 residues. The CDR3 region is CSVEAVSGNTIYF. The DNA for the CDR3 is TGCAGCGTTGAGGCGGTCTCTGGAAACACCATATATTTT.